The next 15 T cell receptor beta chains were all read from a single sample in a study of spatial heterogeneity in lung cancer. Study-wide results and caveats: Tumors with more nonsynonymous mutations had more expanded intratumoral alpha and beta TCRs.

No cognate antigen is known for these TCRs. The sample's time point: sample taken at primary tumor resection. TCRdb reanalysed the 5' RACE reads using MiXCR and keeps one entry per CDR3 protein. The sample lists 2,300 or so distinct CDR3 sequences; about 13% were seen once. This specimen was lung tumor tissue, taken at surgery. The receptors originated from a male donor with early-stage non-small cell lung cancer.

By sample fraction, this clonotype is medium-sized (0.01 to 0.1%). The J gene is TRBJ2-3, the V gene TRBV4-3; 13 bases are shared with TRBD2. CDR1 LGHNA and CDR2 YSLEER come from the germline V gene. The CDR3 has 18 residues. Losses at the gene ends were 1 base for V and 3 bases for J; bases not matched to a gene: 7. The CDR3 reads CASSQGTSGGWGTDTQYF. DNA of the CDR3: TGCGCCAGCAGCCAAGGGACTAGCGGGGGATGGGGAACAGATACGCAGTATTTT.

By its share, this clonotype is medium-sized. The V and J genes are TRBV29-1 and TRBJ2-3; D unclear. The CDR3 consists of 11 residues. CDR1 is SQVTM, CDR2 ANQGSEA, per germline. V dropped 3 bases and J dropped 4 bases, with 5 bases sitting between them. The CDR3 DNA is TGCAGCGTTGATGAGTCAGATACGCAGTATTTT. This translates into CSVDESDTQYF.

This clonotype is medium-sized within its sample. The DNA of the CDR3 is TGCGCCAGCAGCCCCCGAACTAGCACAGATACGCAGTATTTT. This encodes CASSPRTSTDTQYF. The rearrangement uses TRBV4-1 and TRBJ2-3; no reliable D call. The CDR3 is 14 amino acids. V lost 4 bases and J lost 0, with 8 bases in between. CDR1 is MGHRA and CDR2 is YSYEKL in the germline V gene.

Judged by abundance, this clonotype is medium-sized. The V call is TRBV18, the J call TRBJ2-3, with 11 bases matching TRBD2. This CDR3 is 15 amino acids long. Germline CDR1 KGHSH, CDR2 LQKENI. After removal of 6 bases from V and 7 bases from J, the junction contained 9 bases not matched to a gene. DNA of the CDR3: TGTGCCAGCTCGCCGGGTAGCGGGGGGGAAAATACGCAGTATTTT. It yields the protein CASSPGSGGENTQYF.

This clonotype counts as medium-sized. The genes are TRBV4-2 and TRBJ2-2; D is unresolved. Trimming shortened V by 1 base and J by 3 bases, and 15 bases separated the two germline ends. Per germline, CDR1 LGHNA and CDR2 YNFKEQ. CDR3 length equals 17 residues. CDR3 in amino acids: CASSQVGTATYTGELFF. The CDR3 nucleotides are TGTGCCAGCAGCCAAGTTGGAACCGCGACTTACACCGGGGAGCTGTTTTTT.

This clonotype qualifies as medium-sized. The rearrangement uses TRBV20-1 and TRBJ1-4; D is perhaps TRBD1 (5 bases). From germline, CDR1 is DFQATT and CDR2 SNEGSKA (reference sequence). Trimming cost V 5 bases and J 4 bases, with 11 bases left between them. CDR3 length: 13 residues. CDR3: CSAVGPNNEKLFF. In nucleotides, the CDR3 is TGCAGTGCTGTGGGACCGAATAATGAAAAACTGTTTTTT.

This clonotype was recorded a few times. The chain employs TRBV6-1 and TRBJ2-2; 7 bases align to TRBD2. J was trimmed by 5 bases and V by 5 bases; bases with no gene match: 5. This CDR3 has 14 amino acids. Germline V gives CDR1 MNHNS, CDR2 SASEGT. For the CDR3, the DNA is TGTGCCAGCAGTCGGGACTACACTACCGGGGAGCTGTTTTTT. Translating it yields CASSRDYTTGELFF.

By share of the sample, this clonotype is medium-sized (0.01 to 0.1%). The rearrangement uses TRBV9 and TRBJ2-1, with D maybe TRBD1 (6 bases). Germline assignment: CDR1 SGDLS and CDR2 YYNGEE. This CDR3 spans 13 amino acids. With 4 bases removed from V and 7 bases from J, the gap between germline ends came to 12 bases. The CDR3 DNA reads as TGTGCCAGCAGCACCGAACAGGGAAATGAGCAGTTCTTC. The encoded protein is CASSTEQGNEQFF.

This clonotype has more than one count but fewer than ten. The rearrangement uses TRBV21-1 and TRBJ2-5. TRBV21-1 has pseudogene status. CDR3 length: 15 residues. CDR3 region: CASSKRSEGQETQYF. CDR3 sequence (DNA): TGTGCCAGCAGCAAAAGATCGGAAGGCCAAGAGACCCAGTACTTC.

This clonotype has a count of ten or more. This chain connects TRBV3-1 to TRBJ2-5; 7 nucleotides match TRBD1. V gave up 4 bases and J gave up 4 bases; unmatched junction bases: 15. The CDR3 spans 17 residues. Germline assignment: CDR1 LGHDT and CDR2 YNNKEL (reference sequence). The DNA of the CDR3 is TGTGCCAGCAGCCGAAGTGTTCGACAGGGTACTGGAGAGACCCAGTACTTC. Amino acids: CASSRSVRQGTGETQYF.

The genes are TRBV19 and TRBJ2-7; TRBD1 aligns across 8 bases. Germline V CDR1 and CDR2: LNHDA, SQIVND (reference sequence). The CDR3 consists of 14 residues. V was pared by 6 bases and J by 7 bases, with 11 bases of the junction left unmatched. Written as DNA, the CDR3 is TGTGCCAGTAGGTCCGGGACAGGCCCTCGAGAGCAGTACTTC. It translates to CASRSGTGPREQYF.

This clonotype is labeled as medium-sized (0.01 to 0.1%). The rearrangement links TRBV10-3 to TRBJ2-1; D is uncertain. From germline, CDR1 is ENHRY and CDR2 SYGVKD. The CDR3 totals 14 residues. Trimming pared 3 bases from V and 4 bases from J, leaving 10 bases between. The CDR3 here is CAISDRLLYNEQFF. In nucleotides, the CDR3 is TGTGCCATCAGTGACCGGCTATTGTACAATGAGCAGTTCTTC.

In its sample, this clonotype is medium-sized. The chain employs TRBV18 and TRBJ1-2, with D unclear. The germline CDR1 and CDR2 sequences are KGHSH and LQKENI. This CDR3 is 15 amino acids long. With 6 bases removed from V and 4 bases from J, the gap between germline ends came to 18 bases. Written as DNA, the CDR3 is TGTGCCAGCTCCCCCTTGAGGGAGCCTTTCTATGGCTACACCTTC. Amino acids: CASSPLREPFYGYTF.

This clonotype is medium-sized (0.01 to 0.1%). CDR3 nucleotide sequence: TGTGCCAGCAGTTACTCGAACGGGGATGGCTACACCTTC. This sequence encodes CASSYSNGDGYTF. This rearrangement joins TRBV6-2 or TRBV6-3 to TRBJ1-2; the D is unclear. The germline V and J ends were trimmed by 0 bases and 6 bases, with 8 bases remaining between them. The CDR3 covers 13 residues. Germline V gene lookup returns CDR1 MNHEY and CDR2 SVGEGT.

By its share, this clonotype is medium-sized. CDR3 residues: CASSPGTEQFF. For the CDR3, the DNA is TGTGCCAGCAGCCCGGGAACTGAGCAGTTCTTC. The rearrangement uses TRBV21-1 and TRBJ2-1; no DNA check was done on the table's D call, TRBD1. TRBV21-1 is listed as a pseudogene. CDR3 length: 11 residues.